This TCR beta chain was found in a study of T cell changes during pregnancy in multiple sclerosis. Data came from immunoSEQ multiplex PCR; TCRdb stores just in-frame clones and leaves some out. The table lists tens of thousands of clones, about nine tenths of them singletons, with 5.5% to 8% in the top ten. The TCR comes from a female donor in good health, enrolled as a control in a pregnancy study. This specimen was peripheral blood, taken in the third trimester of pregnancy.

The CDR3 reads CASSSTGVYEQYF. The CDR3, as DNA: TGTGCCAGCAGCTCTACGGGGGTTTACGAGCAGTACTTC. The chain has TRBV11-2 and TRBJ2-7, with D maybe TRBD2 (6 bases). CDR3 size: 13 residues. Germline loops: CDR1 SGHAT, CDR2 FQNNGV. V was pared by 4 bases and J by 4 bases, with 11 bases between.